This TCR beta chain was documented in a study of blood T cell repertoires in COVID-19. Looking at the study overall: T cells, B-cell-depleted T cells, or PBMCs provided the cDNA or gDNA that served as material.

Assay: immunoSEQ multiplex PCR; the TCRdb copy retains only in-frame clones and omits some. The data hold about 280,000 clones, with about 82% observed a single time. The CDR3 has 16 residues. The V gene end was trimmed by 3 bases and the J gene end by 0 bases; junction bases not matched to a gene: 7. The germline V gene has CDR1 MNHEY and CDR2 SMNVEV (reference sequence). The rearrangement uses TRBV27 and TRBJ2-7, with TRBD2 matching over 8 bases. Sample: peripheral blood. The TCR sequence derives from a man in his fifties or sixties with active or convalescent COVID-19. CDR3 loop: CASSFDSSGYSYEQYF. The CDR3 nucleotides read TGTGCCAGCAGTTTTGATTCTAGCGGGTACTCCTACGAGCAGTACTTC.